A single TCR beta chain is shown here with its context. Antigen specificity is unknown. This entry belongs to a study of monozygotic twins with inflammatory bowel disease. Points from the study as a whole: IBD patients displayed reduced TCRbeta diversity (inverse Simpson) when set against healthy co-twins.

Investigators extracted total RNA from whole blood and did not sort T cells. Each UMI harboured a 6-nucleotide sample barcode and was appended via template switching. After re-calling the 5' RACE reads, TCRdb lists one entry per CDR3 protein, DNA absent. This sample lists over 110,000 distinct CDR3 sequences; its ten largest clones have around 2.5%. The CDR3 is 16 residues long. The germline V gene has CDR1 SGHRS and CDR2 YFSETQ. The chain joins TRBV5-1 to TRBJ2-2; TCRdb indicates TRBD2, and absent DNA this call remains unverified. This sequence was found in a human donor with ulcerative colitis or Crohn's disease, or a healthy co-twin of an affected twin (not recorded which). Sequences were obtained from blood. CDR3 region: CASSLGTSSNTGELFF.